These 30 T cell receptor beta chains were all obtained from the same sample, sequenced in a study of CD8 T cell repertoires and HIV-1 epitope variants. These receptors' antigens are unknown. Method: immunoSEQ multiplex PCR; TCRdb's copy keeps in-frame clones and lacks some. Here the sample spans approximately 5,200 clones, approximately 70% being singletons. Input material: cultured CD8+ T cells derived from PBMCs. Receptor source: a male donor with HIV.

This sequence joins TRBV11-2 and TRBJ2-1; D possibly corresponds to TRBD2 (5 bases). V was shortened by 5 bases and J by 8 bases, with 13 bases between the two germline ends. CDR3 length: 13 amino acids. Germline values: CDR1 SGHAT, CDR2 FQNNGV. CDR3 in DNA: TGTGCCAGCAGCACGACACTAGTCGATGAGCAGTTCTTC. It is translated as CASSTTLVDEQFF.

This clone was observed a single time. The chain joins TRBV10-3 to TRBJ1-2, with D possibly TRBD1 on 5 matching bases. This CDR3 is built from 13 residues. Deletions cut 9 bases from V and 6 bases from J, with 17 bases between. Germline CDR1 ENHRY, CDR2 SYGVKD. In DNA, the CDR3 is TGTGCCATTCTAGACAGCCCTAGAGATGGCTACACCTTC. Encoded protein: CAILDSPRDGYTF.

This sequence joins TRBV7-9 and TRBJ2-1, with D perhaps TRBD1 (6 bases). In germline, CDR1 is SEHNR, CDR2 FQNEAQ (reference sequence). Trimming pared 5 bases from V and 5 bases from J, leaving 16 bases between. There are 15 residues in the CDR3. CDR3 in amino acids: CASSLGQGLNNEQFF. DNA for the CDR3: TGTGCCAGCAGCCTCGGTCAGGGGCTAAACAATGAGCAGTTCTTC.

In its sample, this clone was seen a few times. The V call is TRBV11-2, the J call TRBJ1-4; no clear D gene. CDR3 length equals 16 residues. In germline, CDR1 is SGHAT, CDR2 FQNNGV. The V end was cut by 4 bases, the J end by 0 bases, with 12 bases between. The chain's CDR3 is CASSSTDGATNEKLFF. In DNA, the CDR3 is TGTGCCAGCAGCTCAACGGACGGAGCAACTAATGAAAAACTGTTTTTT.

The chain has TRBV7-9 and TRBJ2-3, with no clear D. The CDR3 length is 12 residues. Trimming shortened V by 8 bases and J by 3 bases, and 9 bases separated the two germline ends. In germline, CDR1 is SEHNR, CDR2 FQNEAQ (reference sequence). CDR3 sequence (DNA): TGTGCCAGCCGCGCCGGAACAGATACGCAGTATTTT. This gives the protein CASRAGTDTQYF.

This clone was picked up a small number of times. This sequence joins TRBV11-2 and TRBJ2-7; 12 positions agree with TRBD2. The V and J ends lost 7 bases and 2 bases, in that order; junction bases with no gene match: 9. The CDR3 is 16 amino acids. Germline assignment: CDR1 SGHAT and CDR2 FQNNGV. The CDR3 is CASTETSGSFAYEQYF. CDR3 in DNA: TGTGCCAGCACAGAGACTAGCGGGAGTTTCGCCTACGAGCAGTACTTC.

This chain's CDR3 is CASSEGFWNTGELFF. In DNA form, the CDR3 reads TGTGCCAGCTCGGAAGGGTTCTGGAACACCGGGGAGCTGTTTTTT. The chain is built from TRBV9 and TRBJ2-2; D unresolved. This CDR3 contains 15 residues. CDR1 is SGDLS, CDR2 YYNGEE, per germline. The ends were cut back, 7 bases at V and 1 base at J, with 14 bases in the middle.

The table lists this clone with a count of one. This chain connects TRBV28 to TRBJ1-1; D not resolved. The V gene's germline CDR1 is MDHEN and CDR2 SYDVKM. The ends were cut back, 1 base at V and 1 base at J, with 10 bases in the middle. The CDR3 is 15 residues long. The CDR3 spells CASSLFGVENTEAFF. Written as DNA, the CDR3 is TGTGCCAGCAGTTTATTTGGGGTAGAGAACACTGAAGCTTTCTTT.

The J gene is TRBJ1-1, the V gene TRBV5-4; D is perhaps TRBD1 (5 bases). The CDR3 has 13 residues. Germline CDR1 reads SGHNT; CDR2 reads YYREEE (reference sequence). V gave up 4 bases and J gave up 5 bases, with 12 bases separating them. In DNA, the CDR3 is TGTGCCAGCAGCCTCGGGACGGGGACTGAAGCTTTCTTT. Translating it yields CASSLGTGTEAFF.

The CDR3 DNA sequence: TGTGCCAGCAGCTTTGGGGCGGGGGGAGGTAGCTATGGCTACACCTTC. Translating it yields CASSFGAGGGSYGYTF. This chain links TRBV5-6 with TRBJ1-2; D is perhaps TRBD1 (5 bases). CDR3 length equals 16 residues. Germline V gene lookup returns CDR1 SGHDT and CDR2 YYEEEE. V lost 2 bases and J lost 4, with 18 bases in between.

The chain has TRBV6-4 and TRBJ2-2; D call uncertain. CDR1 and CDR2 from the germline V gene are MRHNA and SNTAGT. V dropped 2 bases and J dropped 1 base, with 2 bases sitting between them. The CDR3 covers 13 residues. The CDR3 DNA reads as TGTGCCAGCAGTGACAGGAACACCGGGGAGCTGTTTTTT. Its protein product is CASSDRNTGELFF.

This clone was counted between two and nine times. The V gene is TRBV4-1, the J gene TRBJ2-7; 12 nucleotides agree with TRBD2. The V gene end was trimmed by 1 base and the J gene end by 5 bases; junction bases not matched to a gene: 3. In germline, CDR1 is MGHRA, CDR2 YSYEKL. CDR3 length: 15 residues. In nucleotides, the CDR3 is TGCGCCAGCAGCCAAGGCGGACTAGCGGGGAACGAGCAGTACTTC. It codes for CASSQGGLAGNEQYF.

The CDR3 coding sequence is TGTGCCAGCAGTCCTTATCCTAAGAGCTACAATGAGCAGTTCTTC. Residues: CASSPYPKSYNEQFF. V is TRBV2 and J is TRBJ2-1; unclear D gene. CDR1 and CDR2 (germline): SNHLY, FYNNEI. CDR3 length equals 15 residues. V shed 5 bases and J shed 3 bases, with 14 bases lying between them.

The chain combines TRBV29-1 with TRBJ2-1; D unresolved. The CDR3 has 13 residues. In germline, CDR1 is SQVTM, CDR2 ANQGSEA. The ends were cut back, 6 bases at V and 4 bases at J, with 13 bases in the middle. In nucleotides, the CDR3 is TGCAGCGTGCTCCCCCCCAGTTACAATGAGCAGTTCTTC. Amino acid sequence: CSVLPPSYNEQFF.

The rearrangement uses TRBV11-2 and TRBJ2-1, with TRBD2 matching over 8 bases. The CDR3 is 14 residues long. Germline V gene lookup returns CDR1 SGHAT and CDR2 FQNNGV. V dropped 2 bases and J dropped 7; count of bases not matched to a gene: 4. CDR3: CASSLPGGPNEQFF. The CDR3 nucleotides read TGTGCCAGCAGCTTACCGGGGGGGCCGAATGAGCAGTTCTTC.

J is TRBJ2-1 and V is TRBV14, with 12 bases identical to TRBD2. In germline, CDR1 is SGHDN, CDR2 FVKESK. Trimming cost V 3 bases and J 0 bases; bases outside gene matches: 0. The CDR3 has 16 amino acids. The CDR3 nucleotides are TGTGCCAGCAGCCAGACTAGCGGGAGCTCCTACAATGAGCAGTTCTTC. It specifies CASSQTSGSSYNEQFF.

This clone was recorded a few times. The chain carries TRBV9 and TRBJ2-1, with 10 positions matching TRBD2. Germline V gene data show CDR1 as SGDLS and CDR2 as YYNGEE. The CDR3 consists of 17 residues. The V gene end was trimmed by 3 bases and the J gene end by 4 bases; junction bases not matched to a gene: 10. Here the CDR3 DNA reads TGTGCCAGCAGCGAGCCGGGGGGAGCGGGGGGGTACAATGAGCAGTTCTTC. Translation gives CASSEPGGAGGYNEQFF.

This clone was seen a handful of times. The chain combines TRBV28 with TRBJ2-7; D is perhaps TRBD2 (6 bases). This CDR3 spans 14 amino acids. V was shortened by 6 bases and J by 0 bases, with 12 bases between the two germline ends. Germline V gene sequence: CDR1 MDHEN, CDR2 SYDVKM. Written as DNA, the CDR3 is TGTGCCAGCAGGCGGGATGTTGACTCCTACGAGCAGTACTTC. Protein sequence: CASRRDVDSYEQYF.

The chain uses TRBV28 and TRBJ2-7, with D possibly TRBD2 on 5 matching bases. Germline V gene data show CDR1 as MDHEN and CDR2 as SYDVKM. With 0 bases removed from V and 6 bases from J, the gap between germline ends came to 9 bases. The CDR3 is made up of 13 amino acids. The CDR3 coding sequence is TGTGCCAGCAGTTTATGGGACTTCCCCGAGCAGTACTTC. Its translation: CASSLWDFPEQYF.

The chain carries TRBV27 and TRBJ2-7, with 11 bases that match TRBD2. The CDR3 spans 15 residues. V lost 1 base and J lost 3; bases outside the gene matches: 2. The germline CDR1 and CDR2 sequences are MNHEY and SMNVEV (reference sequence). CDR3 DNA: TGTGCCAGCAGTTTATACCTAGCGGGGGGCTACGAGCAGTACTTC. Amino acids: CASSLYLAGGYEQYF.

The rearrangement links TRBV30 to TRBJ2-5, with 7 bases lining up with TRBD1. CDR1 GTSNPN and CDR2 SVGIG come from the germline V gene (reference sequence). Trimming at V came to 4 bases and at J to 5 bases, leaving 10 bases not matched to a gene. The CDR3 totals 14 residues. CDR3 nucleotide sequence: TGTGCCTGGAATAATGGACAGGCCGGGGAGACCCAGTACTTC. It yields the protein CAWNNGQAGETQYF.

This chain links TRBV5-4 with TRBJ2-3; 7 positions match TRBD2. In germline, CDR1 is SGHNT, CDR2 YYREEE (reference sequence). CDR3 length equals 15 residues. V lost 2 bases and J lost 6; bases outside the gene matches: 9. The CDR3 nucleotides are TGTGCCAGCAGCTTAGGGCGGGGGACGGCTGATACGCAGTATTTT. This gives the protein CASSLGRGTADTQYF.

The chain has TRBV27 and TRBJ2-2; D gene unclear. The V gene's germline CDR1 is MNHEY and CDR2 SMNVEV (reference sequence). Trimming took 7 bases from V and 5 from J, leaving 14 bases between them. This CDR3 contains 14 residues. CDR3 in DNA: TGTGCCAGCAATGCTGGACGGAGAACCGGGGAGCTGTTTTTT. Protein sequence: CASNAGRRTGELFF.

This clone was seen only a few times. J is TRBJ1-6 and V is TRBV27, with D possibly being TRBD1 (6 bases). V lost 1 base to trimming and J lost 7 bases, with 14 bases between them. Germline V gives CDR1 MNHEY, CDR2 SMNVEV (reference sequence). The CDR3 has 16 amino acids. CDR3 region: CASSLYAWDKNSPLHF. The CDR3 coding sequence is TGTGCCAGCAGTTTATACGCCTGGGACAAAAATTCACCCCTCCACTTT.

The chain carries TRBV7-9 and TRBJ2-1, with D unclear. CDR3 length equals 13 residues. Germline assignment: CDR1 SEHNR and CDR2 FQNEAQ (reference sequence). Trimming shortened V by 1 base and J by 4 bases, and 5 bases separated the two germline ends. The CDR3 DNA is TGTGCCAGCAGCTTAGGACAATACAATGAGCAGTTCTTC. This sequence encodes CASSLGQYNEQFF.

The rearrangement joins TRBV5-5 to TRBJ1-5, with TRBD1 matching 9 bases. Germline V lookup: CDR1 SGHKS, CDR2 YYEKEE (reference sequence). J was trimmed by 7 bases and V by 0 bases; bases with no gene match: 5. This CDR3 spans 15 amino acids. This CDR3 reads CASSLDTGGGQPQHF. In nucleotides, the CDR3 is TGTGCCAGCAGCTTGGATACAGGGGGCGGCCAGCCCCAGCATTTT. Full variable domain (rest looked up from reference TRBV5-5 and TRBJ1-5): DAGVTQSPTHLIKTRGQQVTLRCSPISGHKSVSWYQQVLGQGPQFIFQYYEKEERGRGNFPDRFSARQFPNYSSELNVNALLLGDSALYLCASSLDTGGGQPQHFGDGTRLSIL.

The chain couples TRBV7-2 to TRBJ1-1, with D perhaps TRBD1 (6 bases). V was trimmed by 1 base and J by 3 bases, leaving 12 bases between them. Germline-derived CDR1 and CDR2 are SGHTA and FQGNSA. The CDR3 runs 15 residues. The CDR3 here is CASSLDATGYTEAFF. CDR3 coding DNA: TGTGCCAGCAGCTTAGACGCAACAGGGTACACTGAAGCTTTCTTT.

This clone was observed a few times. The genes are TRBV14 and TRBJ1-5, with D perhaps matching TRBD1 (6 bases). The germline V gene encodes CDR1 SGHDN and CDR2 FVKESK. There are 13 residues in the CDR3. V was clipped by 3 bases and J by 7 bases, with 10 bases between them. The CDR3: CASSQGRGQPQHF. The CDR3 DNA sequence: TGTGCCAGCAGCCAGGGCAGGGGACAGCCCCAGCATTTT. Complete variable domain (other parts from reference TRBV14 and TRBJ1-5): EAGVTQFPSHSVIEKGQTVTLRCDPISGHDNLYWYRRVMGKEIKFLLHFVKESKQDESGMPNNRFLAERTGGTYSTLKVQPAELEDSGVYFCASSQGRGQPQHFGDGTRLSIL.

V usage is TRBV9 and J usage is TRBJ2-1, with 10 bases aligning to TRBD1. Losses at the gene ends were 1 base for V and 7 bases for J; bases not matched to a gene: 5. This CDR3 comprises 15 residues. Germline V CDR1 and CDR2: SGDLS, YYNGEE. This CDR3 is CASSVSGGQGNEQFF. CDR3 sequence (DNA): TGTGCCAGCAGCGTATCGGGGGGACAGGGGAATGAGCAGTTCTTC.

This clone was detected a few times. The chain recombines TRBV5-6 with TRBJ2-7; weak D call: TRBD2 (5 bases). V lost 0 bases, J lost 4 bases, and 17 bases lay in between. The CDR3 length is 16 residues. Germline CDR1 is SGHDT and CDR2 is YYEEEE. The CDR3 loop is CASSLGPSLGDYEQYF. CDR3 in DNA: TGTGCCAGCAGCTTGGGGCCTTCTTTGGGAGATTACGAGCAGTACTTC.